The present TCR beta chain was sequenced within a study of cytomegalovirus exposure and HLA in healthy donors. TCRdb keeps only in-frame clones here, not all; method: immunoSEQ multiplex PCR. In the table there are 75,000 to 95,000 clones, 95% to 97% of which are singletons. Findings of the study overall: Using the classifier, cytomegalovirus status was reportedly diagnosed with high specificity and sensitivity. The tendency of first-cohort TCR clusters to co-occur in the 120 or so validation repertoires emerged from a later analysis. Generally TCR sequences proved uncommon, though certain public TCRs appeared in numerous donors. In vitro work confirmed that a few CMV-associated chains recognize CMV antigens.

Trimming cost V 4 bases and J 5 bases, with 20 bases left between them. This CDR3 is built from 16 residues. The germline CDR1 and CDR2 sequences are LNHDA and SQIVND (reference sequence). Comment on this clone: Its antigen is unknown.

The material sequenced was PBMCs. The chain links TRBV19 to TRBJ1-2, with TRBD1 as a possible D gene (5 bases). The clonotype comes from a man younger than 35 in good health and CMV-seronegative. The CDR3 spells CASSTSSLSGRYGYTF. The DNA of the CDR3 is TGTGCCAGTAGTACATCATCCCTCTCAGGGAGGTATGGCTACACCTTC.